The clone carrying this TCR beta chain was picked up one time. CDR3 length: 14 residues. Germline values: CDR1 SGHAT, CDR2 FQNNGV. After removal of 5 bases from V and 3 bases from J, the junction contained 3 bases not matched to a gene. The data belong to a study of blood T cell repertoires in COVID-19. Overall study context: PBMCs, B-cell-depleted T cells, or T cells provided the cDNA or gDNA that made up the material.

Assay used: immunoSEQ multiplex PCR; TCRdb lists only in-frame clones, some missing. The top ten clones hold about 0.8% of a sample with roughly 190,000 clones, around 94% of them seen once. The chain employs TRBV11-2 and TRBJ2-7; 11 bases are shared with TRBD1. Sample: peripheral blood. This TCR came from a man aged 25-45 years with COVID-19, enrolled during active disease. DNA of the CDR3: TGTGCCAGCAGCCTGGGACAGGGGGACTACGAGCAGTACTTC. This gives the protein CASSLGQGDYEQYF.